One and the same sample provided the 4 T cell receptor beta chains below, sequenced in a study of cytomegalovirus exposure and HLA in healthy donors. The repertoire was sequenced with immunoSEQ multiplex PCR; TCRdb's copy has only in-frame clones and lacks some. This sample yields tens of thousands of clones, of which over 85% are seen a single time; 1.5% to 1.7% belongs to the top ten. Sequenced: PBMCs. Receptors were obtained from a man aged 18 to 29 in good health and CMV-seropositive.

J is TRBJ2-7 and V is TRBV7-2; a weak D match, TRBD2 (5 bases). CDR1 is SGHTA, CDR2 FQGNSA, per germline. V shed 1 base and J shed 0 bases, with 10 bases lying between them. The CDR3 is made up of 15 amino acids. Here the CDR3 DNA reads TGTGCCAGCAGCTTAGGAGTAGGGAGCTCCTACGAGCAGTACTTC. Its translation is CASSLGVGSSYEQYF.

The count of this clone is one. V usage is TRBV5-4 and J usage is TRBJ1-1, with D hard to call. Trimming left V 0 bases short and J 1 base short, with 4 bases between. CDR1 is SGHNT and CDR2 is YYREEE in the germline V gene (reference sequence). This CDR3 is 13 amino acids long. The chain's CDR3 is CASSLAGNTEAFF. The CDR3 DNA reads as TGTGCCAGCAGCTTGGCAGGGAACACTGAAGCTTTCTTT.

V usage is TRBV2 and J usage is TRBJ1-5, with D tentatively TRBD1 (5 bases). V gave up 1 base and J gave up 6 bases, with 16 bases separating them. The V gene's germline CDR1 is SNHLY and CDR2 FYNNEI. The CDR3 runs to 16 residues. CDR3 DNA: TGTGCCAGCAGTGAAGGACGGGGGAGGTTGTTTCAGCCCCAGCATTTT. Protein product: CASSEGRGRLFQPQHF.

This chain connects TRBV12-2 to TRBJ1-2; the DNA was not used to check the table's D call, TRBD1. TRBV12-2 is given as a pseudogene. This CDR3 is built from 14 residues. CDR3 nucleotide sequence: TGTGCAAGTCGCTTAGAACAGGGAAGCTATGGCTACACCTTC. Translated: CASRLEQGSYGYTF.